One T cell receptor beta chain is described in this entry. Its antigen remains unknown. This sample stems from a study of post-analysis software for immune sequencing data. Study details: The study covered relapsing-remitting, secondary progressive and progressive-relapsing courses of multiple sclerosis.

Germline V gives CDR1 SGHRS, CDR2 YFSETQ. The CDR3 has 15 amino acids. V shed 9 bases and J 3 bases; nucleotides not matched to a gene: 12. Study-wide points: Five TRBV segments, including TRBV5-6, TRBV5-1 and TRBV20-1, were more frequent in patients than controls. Patients with multiple sclerosis recorded significantly lower normalized Chao1 diversity than controls, the study found.

Unique molecular identifiers were carried by the TCR beta cDNA libraries. Each batch of 1 to 10 million T cells produced 500,000 to 550,000 cDNA molecules. TCRdb reanalysed the PCR reads using MiXCR and keeps one entry per CDR3 protein. The sample holds approximately 730,000 distinct CDR3 sequences, around 42% seen once. The sequence was obtained from a girl aged 5-17 years with multiple sclerosis. This rearrangement joins TRBV5-1 to TRBJ2-4, with 7 bases lining up with TRBD2. The sequencing input was blood. The CDR3 reads CATASTAGDKNIQYF. Here the CDR3 DNA reads TGCGCCACCGCCTCTACGGCGGGGGACAAAAACATTCAGTACTTC. Looking up the rest from reference TRBV5-1 and TRBJ2-4 gives the full variable domain: KAGVTQTPRYLIKTRGQQVTLSCSPISGHRSVSWYQQTPGQGLQFLFEYFSETQRNKGNFPGRFSGRQFSNSRSEMNVSTLELGDSALYLCATASTAGDKNIQYFGAGTRLSVL.